These 8 T cell receptor beta chains came from one sample sequenced in a study of cytomegalovirus exposure and HLA in healthy donors. With 60 Vbeta and 13 Jbeta primers, the PCR was carried out. Produced via immunoSEQ multiplex PCR; TCRdb's table is partial and in-frame only. The top ten hold about 3% of the sample, which has 200,000 to 250,000 clones, 80% to 90% seen once. What was sequenced was PBMCs. These receptors all stem from a man aged 25-40 years in good health and CMV-seronegative.

This chain connects TRBV4-2 to TRBJ1-2; D is uncertain. Germline V gene lookup returns CDR1 LGHNA and CDR2 YNFKEQ. The CDR3 runs 13 residues. The V and J ends lost 0 bases and 3 bases respectively, with 5 bases between them. CDR3 DNA: TGTGCCAGCAGCCAAGACGGGGACTATGGCTACACCTTC. It encodes CASSQDGDYGYTF.

V is TRBV7-2 and J is TRBJ1-4, with D possibly TRBD1 on 5 matching bases. V lost 8 bases, J lost 0 bases, and 13 bases lay in between. This CDR3 has 15 amino acids. Looked up from germline, CDR1 is SGHTA and CDR2 is FQGNSA. The CDR3 sequence: CASQRQLSTNEKLFF. Here the CDR3 DNA reads TGTGCCAGCCAGAGACAGCTTTCAACTAATGAAAAACTGTTTTTT.

V gene TRBV19 combines with J gene TRBJ1-2, with TRBD1 as a possible D gene (5 bases). CDR3 size: 14 residues. Trimming took off 3 bases at V and 2 bases at J, with 10 bases between the two ends. Looked up from germline, CDR1 is LNHDA and CDR2 is SQIVND (reference sequence). The CDR3 coding sequence is TGTGCCAGTAGTATGCTGGGGGGGAACTATGGCTACACCTTC. Its translation is CASSMLGGNYGYTF. The whole variable domain, filled in from reference TRBV19 and TRBJ1-2, reads DGGITQSPKYLFRKEGQNVTLSCEQNLNHDAMYWYRQDPGQGLRLIYYSQIVNDFQKGDIAEGYSVSREKKESFPLTVTSAQKNPTAFYLCASSMLGGNYGYTFGSGTRLTVV.

This clone was seen more than once but under ten times. Since a far larger clone is one base different, this is likely a read error. The V call is TRBV4-2, the J call TRBJ1-4; TRBD1 matches at 11 bases. Germline assignment: CDR1 LGHNA and CDR2 YNFKEQ. V shed 1 base and J 7 bases; nucleotides not matched to a gene: 5. The CDR3 is 16 amino acids. The CDR3 bases are TGTGCCAGCAGCCAAGGAAGGGGGACAGGGGGTGAAAAACTGTTTTTT. Protein: CASSQGRGTGGEKLFF.

The rearrangement uses TRBV6-6 and TRBJ2-1; 8 bases match TRBD2. Trimming at V came to 6 bases and at J to 0 bases, leaving 7 bases not matched to a gene. This CDR3 contains 16 residues. Germline loops: CDR1 MNHNY, CDR2 SVGAGI (reference sequence). CDR3 sequence (DNA): TGTGCCAGCAGACGCGGGGGGAAATTCTCCTACAATGAGCAGTTCTTC. It specifies CASRRGGKFSYNEQFF.

This chain uses TRBV5-1 with TRBJ1-1; the match to TRBD1 covers 10 bases. The CDR3 covers 12 residues. The trim removed 4 bases at V and 7 bases at J, leaving 1 base unmatched. Germline V gene sequence: CDR1 SGHRS, CDR2 YFSETQ. The CDR3 sequence is CASSGDRGEAFF. The DNA of the CDR3 is TGCGCCAGCAGCGGGGACAGGGGTGAAGCTTTCTTT.

The chain combines TRBV11-2 with TRBJ2-7, with D tentatively TRBD1 (7 bases). CDR1 is SGHAT, CDR2 FQNNGV, per germline. The CDR3 loop spans 16 amino acids. Trimming removed 5 bases from V and 3 bases from J, with 20 bases in between. The CDR3 spells CASSQGGTGRLYEQYF. The CDR3 DNA is TGTGCCAGCAGCCAGGGGGGTACAGGGAGACTCTACGAGCAGTACTTC.

The rearrangement uses TRBV18 and TRBJ1-5, with 9 bases aligning to TRBD1. Germline V gives CDR1 KGHSH, CDR2 LQKENI. The length of the CDR3 is 18 residues. The trim removed 4 bases at V and 0 bases at J, leaving 10 bases unmatched. This CDR3 reads CASSQDRGGRYSNQPQHF. CDR3 in DNA: TGTGCCAGCTCACAGGACAGGGGAGGACGGTATAGCAATCAGCCCCAGCATTTT.